Shown below are 31 T cell receptor beta chains from a single sample sequenced in a study of graft-versus-host responses after intestinal transplantation. TCRdb keeps only in-frame clones here, not all; method: immunoSEQ multiplex PCR. The repertoire has around 20,000 clones, around 92% of them found once; the top ten carry over 40%. The sample here was PBMCs, taken roughly 260 days after intestinal transplant. These receptors were taken from a human patient who received an intestinal transplant, so some T cells may come from the graft donor.

The chain is built from TRBV6-6 and TRBJ1-4, with a weak D call TRBD1 (6 bases). Germline loops: CDR1 MNHNY, CDR2 SVGAGI (reference sequence). V dropped 5 bases and J dropped 2 bases, with 12 bases sitting between them. The CDR3 is 15 residues long. The CDR3 DNA sequence: TGTGCCAGCAGTCCCTCGGGGGGCACTAATGAAAAACTGTTTTTT. This codes for CASSPSGGTNEKLFF.

This sequence joins TRBV5-1 and TRBJ2-5, with 11 nucleotides matching TRBD2. J was trimmed by 10 bases and V by 0 bases; bases with no gene match: 8. CDR3 size: 15 residues. CDR1 SGHRS and CDR2 YFSETQ come from the germline V gene. The CDR3 bases are TGCGCCAGCAGCTTGGTACTAGCGGGAGTGAGGGACCAGTACTTC. The encoded protein is CASSLVLAGVRDQYF.

This chain links TRBV7-9 with TRBJ2-5, with D perhaps TRBD1 (5 bases). V lost 2 bases and J lost 0, with 7 bases in between. The CDR3 is 14 residues long. Germline V gene lookup returns CDR1 SEHNR and CDR2 FQNEAQ (reference sequence). DNA of the CDR3: TGTGCCAGCAGCTTAAAGGGGTACCAAGAGACCCAGTACTTC. This translates into CASSLKGYQETQYF.

The chain couples TRBV28 to TRBJ2-5; 7 nucleotides line up with TRBD1. Germline V gene lookup returns CDR1 MDHEN and CDR2 SYDVKM. Unmatched junction bases numbered 6, after V lost 0 bases and J lost 5 bases. This CDR3 comprises 15 residues. The CDR3 sequence is CASSLWETGRETQYF. The CDR3 DNA follows: TGTGCCAGCAGTTTATGGGAGACAGGGCGGGAGACCCAGTACTTC.

The chain is built from TRBV29-1 and TRBJ2-7; no clear D. The germline V and J ends were trimmed by 6 bases and 0 bases, with 9 bases remaining between them. Germline CDR1 SQVTM, CDR2 ANQGSEA. This CDR3 has 12 residues. Here the CDR3 reads CSVELHSYEQYF. The CDR3 region has the DNA TGCAGCGTAGAGTTACACTCCTACGAGCAGTACTTC.

A single count supports this clone. Distinct nucleotide sequences in the sample also encode this CDR3. The V gene is TRBV10-3, the J gene TRBJ2-7; D unresolved. The CDR3 covers 12 residues. Per germline, CDR1 ENHRY and CDR2 SYGVKD. With 6 bases removed from V and 0 bases from J, the gap between germline ends came to 6 bases. The CDR3 region is CAISPSSYEQYF. The CDR3 DNA follows: TGTGCCATCAGCCCCTCCTCCTACGAGCAGTACTTC.

The chain links TRBV4-2 to TRBJ2-1; 8 bases are a match to TRBD2. The CDR3 runs 13 residues. Trimming cost V 2 bases and J 7 bases; bases outside gene matches: 1. Germline CDR1 LGHNA, CDR2 YNFKEQ. CDR3 sequence (DNA): TGTGCCAGCAGCCAACCTAGCGGGAATGAGCAGTTCTTC. Amino acids: CASSQPSGNEQFF.

The chain carries TRBV27 and TRBJ2-7; D gene unclear. V shed 7 bases and J shed 6 bases, with 13 bases lying between them. Germline CDR1 reads MNHEY; CDR2 reads SMNVEV (reference sequence). This CDR3 contains 12 residues. The CDR3 nucleotides are TGTGCCAGCACGTCGAAAGTCGGCGAGCAGTACTTC. Its protein is CASTSKVGEQYF.

This sequence joins TRBV29-1 and TRBJ2-5, with D possibly being TRBD2 (7 bases). Germline CDR1 is SQVTM and CDR2 is ANQGSEA. The CDR3 loop spans 12 amino acids. V was pared by 3 bases and J by 5 bases, with 10 bases between. The DNA for the CDR3 is TGCAGCGTTGATAGGGGGGGGGAGACCCAGTACTTC. Its protein is CSVDRGGETQYF.

The chain combines TRBV27 with TRBJ2-2; D ambiguous. Germline V CDR1 and CDR2: MNHEY, SMNVEV (reference sequence). The CDR3 runs to 15 residues. With 10 bases removed from V and 4 bases from J, the gap between germline ends came to 19 bases. CDR3 coding DNA: TGTGCCACCTCCCCGGACCTGGTGGGCACCGGGGAGCTGTTTTTT. It translates to CATSPDLVGTGELFF.

This chain joins TRBV27 and TRBJ1-1; the D is unclear. Trimming shortened V by 5 bases and J by 11 bases, and 18 bases separated the two germline ends. The CDR3 consists of 13 residues. Germline values: CDR1 MNHEY, CDR2 SMNVEV (reference sequence). The CDR3 DNA reads as TGTGCCAGCAGTCCCATCGACGCTTCCGGGGCTTTCTTT. The encoded protein is CASSPIDASGAFF.

The CDR3 region has the DNA TGTGCCACCAGCAGAGGGGACAGGGCCAAAAACATTCAGTACTTC. Its protein product is CATSRGDRAKNIQYF. The chain employs TRBV15 and TRBJ2-4; 8 positions agree with TRBD1. Trimming at V came to 1 base and at J to 1 base, leaving 0 bases not matched to a gene. The germline gives CDR1 LNHNV, CDR2 YYDKDF (reference sequence). The CDR3 contains 15 residues.

This chain uses TRBV7-8 with TRBJ1-5; no clear D gene. Germline V gene sequence: CDR1 SGHVS, CDR2 FQNEAQ. The CDR3 covers 19 residues. V lost 5 bases and J lost 2, with 25 bases in between. In DNA, the CDR3 is TGTGCCAGCAGCGCGGCCATTCCCAACTCCCTCTATGGCAATCAGCCCCAGCATTTT. Its translation is CASSAAIPNSLYGNQPQHF. The entire variable domain, with the rest obtained from reference TRBV7-8 and TRBJ1-5, is as follows: GAGVSQSPRYKVAKRGQDVALRCDPISGHVSLFWYQQALGQGPEFLTYFQNEAQLDKSGLPSDRFFAERPEGSVSTLKIQRTQQEDSAVYLCASSAAIPNSLYGNQPQHFGDGTRLSIL.

V usage is TRBV4-2 and J usage is TRBJ2-7; D is unclear. The length of the CDR3 is 16 residues. Trimming left V 0 bases short and J 3 bases short, with 15 bases between. Germline CDR1 and CDR2: LGHNA and YNFKEQ. The CDR3 bases are TGTGCCAGCAGCCAAGATCGTAGAGGACGGTACTACGAGCAGTACTTC. Amino acid sequence: CASSQDRRGRYYEQYF.

The V call is TRBV6-5, the J call TRBJ2-7; 7 positions match TRBD1. This CDR3 has 13 residues. The germline CDR1 and CDR2 sequences are MNHEY and SVGAGI. V gave up 5 bases and J gave up 5 bases; unmatched junction bases: 6. CDR3 nucleotides: TGTGCCAGCAGTAGACAGGGCGCGAACGAGCAGTACTTC. Residues: CASSRQGANEQYF.

The chain employs TRBV7-4 and TRBJ1-5; D unresolved. V was cut by 5 bases and J by 1 base, with 15 bases left in between. CDR1 SGHVT and CDR2 SQSDAQ come from the germline V gene. CDR3 length: 16 residues. The DNA for the CDR3 is TGTGCCAGCAGCAGAATAAAAGGACGGAGCAATCAGCCCCAGCATTTT. Its protein product is CASSRIKGRSNQPQHF.

The chain couples TRBV19 to TRBJ1-1; 8 bases are a match to TRBD1. In germline, CDR1 is LNHDA, CDR2 SQIVND (reference sequence). The CDR3 runs 13 residues. V was clipped by 9 bases and J by 4 bases; unmatched bases: 7. CDR3 DNA sequence: TGTGCCAGCGACCAGGGGGCGCCCACTGAAGCTTTCTTT. Its protein is CASDQGAPTEAFF. The complete variable domain, with remaining parts taken from reference TRBV19 and TRBJ1-1, reads DGGITQSPKYLFRKEGQNVTLSCEQNLNHDAMYWYRQDPGQGLRLIYYSQIVNDFQKGDIAEGYSVSREKKESFPLTVTSAQKNPTAFYLCASDQGAPTEAFFGQGTRLTVV.

V is TRBV27 and J is TRBJ2-5; 10 bases map to TRBD2. Germline assignment: CDR1 MNHEY and CDR2 SMNVEV (reference sequence). The CDR3 runs to 16 residues. Trimming at V came to 4 bases and at J to 5 bases, leaving 10 bases not matched to a gene. The CDR3 DNA reads as TGTGCCAGCAGTTCACTAGCGGGGACGGCGCGCGAGACCCAGTACTTC. Translation gives CASSSLAGTARETQYF.

V and J are TRBV5-1 and TRBJ1-1; 7 nucleotides match TRBD1. The V gene's germline CDR1 is SGHRS and CDR2 YFSETQ. This CDR3 has 16 amino acids. V shed 4 bases, J shed 3 bases, and the junction held 12 bases outside the gene matches. Here the CDR3 DNA reads TGCGCCAGCAGCGGAGGACAGGAGGGGGGCTACACTGAAGCTTTCTTT. Translating gives CASSGGQEGGYTEAFF.

V and J are TRBV7-9 and TRBJ2-1, with D possibly matching TRBD1 (8 bases). Germline lookup yields CDR1 SEHNR and CDR2 FQNEAQ (reference sequence). CDR3 length: 16 amino acids. Trimming shortened V by 5 bases and J by 0 bases, and 14 bases separated the two germline ends. In DNA, the CDR3 is TGTGCCAGCAGCGTACAGGGGGAGGGCTCCTACAATGAGCAGTTCTTC. Protein sequence: CASSVQGEGSYNEQFF.

As DNA, the CDR3 is TGTGCCAGCAGCCCGGTGGGCGGGAGCGGGTACGAGCAGTACTTC. This gives the protein CASSPVGGSGYEQYF. The chain links TRBV5-4 to TRBJ2-7, with 7 positions matching TRBD2. This CDR3 contains 15 residues. Germline-derived CDR1 and CDR2 are SGHNT and YYREEE (reference sequence). V trimming: 4 bases; J trimming: 4 bases; junction bases outside the gene matches: 11.

V and J are TRBV18 and TRBJ2-2; D uncertain. Trimming took 5 bases from V and 1 from J, leaving 11 bases between them. Germline V CDR1 and CDR2: KGHSH, LQKENI. The CDR3 contains 15 residues. The CDR3 bases are TGTGCCAGCTCAACCCGGGCCCTGAACACCGGGGAGCTGTTTTTT. Protein sequence: CASSTRALNTGELFF.

The chain is built from TRBV10-2 and TRBJ2-1; TRBD2 is a possible D gene (6 bases). This CDR3 is built from 12 residues. V was clipped by 4 bases and J by 5 bases, with 6 bases between them. Germline V gene lookup returns CDR1 WSHSY and CDR2 SAAADI. CDR3 nucleotides: TGCGCCAGCAGTGGACTAGACAATGAGCAGTTCTTC. As protein: CASSGLDNEQFF.

This chain joins TRBV5-6 and TRBJ1-4; D is possibly TRBD1 (6 bases). Trimming removed 3 bases at V and 8 bases at J, with 8 bases between. The germline CDR1 and CDR2 sequences are SGHDT and YYEEEE. This CDR3 comprises 12 residues. CDR3 DNA sequence: TGTGCCAGCAGCTCCGGGACAGAAAAACTGTTTTTT. This encodes CASSSGTEKLFF.

The gene calls are TRBV5-5 and TRBJ1-4; D remains ambiguous. The V end lost 0 bases, the J end lost 0 bases, and 12 bases lay between the germline ends. The germline V gene encodes CDR1 SGHKS and CDR2 YYEKEE (reference sequence). CDR3 length equals 17 residues. The CDR3 DNA is TGTGCCAGCAGCTTGGATCCGCACAAGTCAACTAATGAAAAACTGTTTTTT. Protein: CASSLDPHKSTNEKLFF.

This chain joins TRBV6-4 and TRBJ2-1; TRBD2 matches 8 bases. CDR3 length equals 15 residues. In germline, CDR1 is MRHNA, CDR2 SNTAGT. With V trimmed by 3 bases and J by 2 bases, 3 bases remained unmatched. CDR3 sequence (DNA): TGTGCCAGCAGTGAGGGACTAGACCCCTACAATGAGCAGTTCTTC. Its translation is CASSEGLDPYNEQFF.

This clone showed up just once. One end of the junction varies from germline; a read error may be responsible. The chain joins TRBV7-9 to TRBJ2-7, with 9 bases fitting TRBD2. Looked up from germline, CDR1 is SEHNR and CDR2 is FQNEAQ (reference sequence). The CDR3 runs 16 residues. DNA for the CDR3: TGCGCCAGCAGCCAGGGGTTAGCGGGAGCTTCCTACGAGCAGTACTTC. It yields the protein CASSQGLAGASYEQYF.

The chain links TRBV19 to TRBJ2-2; 8 positions match TRBD2. CDR1 and CDR2 from the germline V gene are LNHDA and SQIVND (reference sequence). V was pared by 2 bases and J by 3 bases, with 2 bases of the junction left unmatched. This CDR3 contains 15 residues. CDR3 nucleotide sequence: TGTGCCAGTAGTATAACGGGAGGGGACACCGGGGAGCTGTTTTTT. Its translation: CASSITGGDTGELFF.

The V gene is TRBV30, the J gene TRBJ2-1; 10 bases line up with TRBD1. Trimming took 5 bases from V and 10 from J; bases not matched to a gene: 5. The CDR3 covers 12 residues. Germline CDR1 GTSNPN, CDR2 SVGIG (reference sequence). CDR3 bases: TGTGCCTGGGACAGGGGGCGAGGGGAGCAGTTCTTC. As protein: CAWDRGRGEQFF. The entire variable domain, with the rest obtained from reference TRBV30 and TRBJ2-1, is as follows: SQTIHQWPATLVQPVGSPLSLECTVEGTSNPNLYWYRQAAGRGLQLLFYSVGIGQISSEVPQNLSASRPQDRQFILSSKKLLLSDSGFYLCAWDRGRGEQFFGPGTRLTVL.

The gene calls are TRBV7-9 and TRBJ2-1; 7 bases agree with TRBD1. CDR1 is SEHNR and CDR2 is FQNEAQ in the germline V gene (reference sequence). CDR3 length: 15 residues. Trimming cost V 5 bases and J 7 bases; bases outside gene matches: 11. DNA for the CDR3: TGTGCCAGCAGCCCGCCCGGGACAGACGGTAATGAGCAGTTCTTC. As protein: CASSPPGTDGNEQFF.

The chain employs TRBV6-6 and TRBJ1-5; D not certain. The CDR3 consists of 12 residues. V lost 6 bases and J lost 3, with 6 bases in between. Germline V gene data show CDR1 as MNHNY and CDR2 as SVGAGI (reference sequence). The CDR3 nucleotides are TGTGCCAGCAGCAGCACCAATCAGCCCCAGCATTTT. Translation gives CASSSTNQPQHF.